Sequencing of this T cell receptor (beta chain) was carried out in a study of T cell changes during pregnancy in multiple sclerosis. Sequencing was performed with immunoSEQ multiplex PCR; in TCRdb, only in-frame clones are kept and a portion is missing. The table records about 25,000 clones, around 86% of them present only once. This specimen consisted of CD8+ T cells from peripheral blood mononuclear cells, obtained in the first trimester of pregnancy. This sequence originates from a female donor in good health, enrolled as a control in a pregnancy study.

The CDR3 region is CASTVGTGGSYGYTF. DNA for the CDR3: TGTGCCAGCACCGTAGGGACAGGGGGCAGCTATGGCTACACCTTC. The chain is built from TRBV6-6 and TRBJ1-2; 12 bases map to TRBD1. After removal of 7 bases from V and 4 bases from J, the junction contained 7 bases not matched to a gene. The CDR3 is 15 residues long. Germline V gene lookup returns CDR1 MNHNY and CDR2 SVGAGI (reference sequence).